Below, 23 T cell receptor beta chains from the same sample are listed, as sequenced in a study of CD8 T cells in ankylosing spondylitis. TCRdb passed the 5' RACE reads through MiXCR, listing each CDR3 protein once. Of 300,000 to 400,000 distinct CDR3 sequences in the sample, about 9.9% were seen once. The sequenced material came from blood, either unsorted or a sorted T cell fraction (not recorded which). The receptors here all came from a female donor with ankylosing spondylitis or in good health (not recorded which).

This clonotype was observed a few times. CDR3 region: CASSPSYTDSEQYF. The DNA for the CDR3 is TGCGCCAGCAGCCCCAGCTACACAGACAGCGAGCAGTACTTC. V is TRBV5-1 and J is TRBJ2-7; a weak D match, TRBD1 (5 bases). Trimming removed 4 bases at V and 6 bases at J, with 17 bases between. This CDR3 is 14 amino acids long. Germline lookup yields CDR1 SGHRS and CDR2 YFSETQ.

The sample holds many counts of this clonotype. The J gene is TRBJ2-4, the V gene TRBV12-3 or TRBV12-4; D remains ambiguous. Trimming shortened V by 3 bases and J by 2 bases, and 5 bases separated the two germline ends. This CDR3 comprises 13 residues. The CDR3 DNA is TGTGCCAGCAGTTTTTCCCCCAAAAACATTCAGTACTTC. Its protein is CASSFSPKNIQYF.

The chain carries TRBV20-1 and TRBJ1-2; 9 bases match TRBD1. Germline CDR1 reads DFQATT; CDR2 reads SNEGSKA (reference sequence). Trimming removed 6 bases from V and 2 bases from J; junction bases left unmatched: 4. The CDR3 loop spans 13 amino acids. The CDR3 spells CSARQGGNYGYTF. DNA for the CDR3: TGCAGTGCAAGACAGGGGGGCAACTATGGCTACACCTTC.

This clonotype was detected ten times or more. The gene calls are TRBV6-5 and TRBJ2-3; D ambiguous. The germline CDR1 and CDR2 sequences are MNHEY and SVGAGI. V lost 6 bases and J 1 base, leaving 5 bases between the germline ends. This CDR3 has 12 residues. DNA of the CDR3: TGTGCCAGCAGGGACGGCACAGATACGCAGTATTTT. Its protein product is CASRDGTDTQYF.

The table lists this clonotype with a few counts. The chain couples TRBV24-1 to TRBJ1-2; D remains unclear. V lost 5 bases to trimming and J lost 3 bases, with 3 bases between them. Germline V CDR1 and CDR2: KGHDR, SFDVKD. The CDR3 spans 11 residues. The CDR3 is CATSGYYGYTF. In DNA form, the CDR3 reads TGTGCCACCAGTGGATACTATGGCTACACCTTC.

This clonotype was seen a few times. V is TRBV12-3 or TRBV12-4 and J is TRBJ1-3; no clear D gene. This CDR3 comprises 13 residues. Trimming shortened V by 5 bases and J by 3 bases, and 8 bases separated the two germline ends. CDR3 loop: CASSASNGNTIYF. CDR3 DNA: TGTGCCAGCAGTGCTTCGAATGGAAACACCATATATTTT.

V usage is TRBV5-1 and J usage is TRBJ2-3; 13 nucleotides agree with TRBD2. The CDR3 extends over 16 amino acids. V was pared by 4 bases and J by 4 bases, with 6 bases of the junction left unmatched. Germline CDR1 SGHRS, CDR2 YFSETQ. CDR3 nucleotide sequence: TGCGCCAGCAGCCCGGGACTAGCGGGAAGGGCAGATACGCAGTATTTT. It specifies CASSPGLAGRADTQYF. The full variable domain, rest sourced from reference TRBV5-1 and TRBJ2-3, is KAGVTQTPRYLIKTRGQQVTLSCSPISGHRSVSWYQQTPGQGLQFLFEYFSETQRNKGNFPGRFSGRQFSNSRSEMNVSTLELGDSALYLCASSPGLAGRADTQYFGPGTRLTVL.

In this sample, this clonotype turned up many times. V and J are TRBV20-1 and TRBJ2-7, with 9 positions matching TRBD2. The CDR3 is 14 amino acids. Germline CDR1 and CDR2: DFQATT and SNEGSKA (reference sequence). Germline trimming cut 3 bases from V and 1 base from J; bases unmatched to any gene: 4. The CDR3 nucleotides are TGCAGTGCTAGTGCTCTAGCGGGGTCCTACGAGCAGTACTTC. The encoded protein is CSASALAGSYEQYF.

This clonotype was counted ten times or more. This sequence joins TRBV15 and TRBJ2-1, with D possibly being TRBD1 (6 bases). The CDR3 totals 13 residues. The V gene lost 3 bases and the J gene lost 6 bases, with 9 bases spanning the gap. Germline V gene lookup returns CDR1 LNHNV and CDR2 YYDKDF (reference sequence). The CDR3 coding sequence is TGTGCCACCAGCAGGGGCAGGGGCAATGAGCAGTTCTTC. It encodes CATSRGRGNEQFF.

In this sample, this clonotype turned up many times. The genes are TRBV15 and TRBJ1-6; D gene uncertain. Germline values: CDR1 LNHNV, CDR2 YYDKDF (reference sequence). The CDR3 totals 13 residues. Trimming removed 0 bases from V and 9 bases from J, with 6 bases in between. The CDR3 sequence: CATSRDPGSPLHF. The CDR3 DNA sequence: TGTGCCACCAGCAGAGATCCGGGTTCACCCCTCCACTTT.

The chain employs TRBV12-3 or TRBV12-4 and TRBJ2-1; the D call may be TRBD1 or TRBD2 (5 bases each). V lost 6 bases to trimming and J lost 9 bases, with 21 bases between them. The CDR3 has 15 residues. The CDR3 coding sequence is TGTGCCAGCAGCGAGGGGCTAGCACCGTGGGGTGAGCAGTTCTTC. Translated, it gives CASSEGLAPWGEQFF.

This clonotype has at least ten counts. The chain carries TRBV2 and TRBJ1-5; D uncertain. The germline CDR1 and CDR2 sequences are SNHLY and FYNNEI. Trimming pared 2 bases from V and 3 bases from J, leaving 8 bases between. The CDR3 loop spans 14 amino acids. CDR3 nucleotides: TGTGCCAGCAGTGAACTTGGGTTCAATCAGCCCCAGCATTTT. Encoded protein: CASSELGFNQPQHF. The full variable domain, its missing parts supplied by reference TRBV2 and TRBJ1-5, is EPEVTQTPSHQVTQMGQEVILRCVPISNHLYFYWYRQILGQKVEFLVSFYNNEISEKSEIFDDQFSVERPDGSNFTLKIRSTKLEDSAMYFCASSELGFNQPQHFGDGTRLSIL.

The chain couples TRBV7-2 to TRBJ2-3; 8 positions match TRBD1. The CDR3 spans 15 residues. Unmatched junction bases numbered 6, after V lost 3 bases and J lost 4 bases. Germline lookup yields CDR1 SGHTA and CDR2 FQGNSA. Here the CDR3 reads CASSLDRVGPDTQYF. The CDR3 nucleotides are TGTGCCAGCAGCTTGGACAGGGTCGGGCCAGATACGCAGTATTTT. The full variable domain, completed using reference TRBV7-2 and TRBJ2-3, is GAGVSQSPSNKVTEKGKDVELRCDPISGHTALYWYRQSLGQGLEFLIYFQGNSAPDKSGLPSDRFSAERTGGSVSTLTIQRTQQEDSAVYLCASSLDRVGPDTQYFGPGTRLTVL.

This clonotype was counted ten times or more. The genes are TRBV12-3 or TRBV12-4 and TRBJ1-6, with D perhaps matching TRBD1 (6 bases). Trimming left V 7 bases short and J 6 bases short, with 16 bases between. The length of the CDR3 is 15 residues. In DNA, the CDR3 is TGTGCCAGCAACGACAGGCGAGGTGCTAATTCACCCCTCCACTTT. This encodes CASNDRRGANSPLHF.

A few counts support this clonotype. The chain combines TRBV27 with TRBJ2-4; 10 positions match TRBD1. Looked up from germline, CDR1 is MNHEY and CDR2 is SMNVEV (reference sequence). This CDR3 is 14 amino acids long. After removal of 4 bases from V and 10 bases from J, the junction contained 7 bases not matched to a gene. The CDR3 nucleotides read TGTGCCAGCAGTTCGGACAGGGGGGGCCAGATTCAGTACTTC. Protein: CASSSDRGGQIQYF.

The rearrangement joins TRBV10-3 to TRBJ2-7; D gene unclear. Germline CDR1 and CDR2: ENHRY and SYGVKD. The V gene lost 11 bases and the J gene lost 7 bases, with 21 bases spanning the gap. This CDR3 is 13 amino acids long. The CDR3 region is CALTEPGPLEQYF. The CDR3 DNA is TGTGCCCTAACTGAGCCGGGCCCCCTTGAGCAGTACTTC.

A few counts support this clonotype. The rearrangement uses TRBV28 and TRBJ1-1; D ambiguous. V was cut by 6 bases and J by 1 base, with 6 bases left in between. CDR3 length equals 12 residues. The germline V gene encodes CDR1 MDHEN and CDR2 SYDVKM. The CDR3 reads CASRRGNTEAFF. CDR3 DNA sequence: TGTGCCAGCAGACGGGGGAACACTGAAGCTTTCTTT. The full variable domain, its missing parts supplied by reference TRBV28 and TRBJ1-1, is DVKVTQSSRYLVKRTGEKVFLECVQDMDHENMFWYRQDPGLGLRLIYFSYDVKMKEKGDIPEGYSVSREKKERFSLILESASTNQTSMYLCASRRGNTEAFFGQGTRLTVV.

This clonotype has a count of ten or more. The V gene is TRBV11-2, the J gene TRBJ2-1, with D uncertain. Trimming removed 8 bases from V and 4 bases from J, with 18 bases in between. The CDR3 runs to 15 residues. Germline-derived CDR1 and CDR2 are SGHAT and FQNNGV. The CDR3 protein is CASARTAVGYNEQFF. The CDR3 region has the DNA TGTGCCAGCGCCCGAACCGCGGTGGGATACAATGAGCAGTTCTTC.

This clonotype was seen repeatedly, ten times or more. This chain joins TRBV12-3 or TRBV12-4 and TRBJ2-2, with TRBD1 as a possible D gene (5 bases). There are 17 residues in the CDR3. V lost 0 bases, J lost 3 bases, and 14 bases lay in between. The CDR3 nucleotides are TGTGCCAGCAGTTTAGCGGGTGGGGCTCGGGACACCGGGGAGCTGTTTTTT. This codes for CASSLAGGARDTGELFF.

This clonotype was seen many times. The chain carries TRBV9 and TRBJ2-1, with D possibly matching TRBD1 (7 bases). This CDR3 region has 16 residues. Germline loops: CDR1 SGDLS, CDR2 YYNGEE. V was cut by 4 bases and J by 2 bases, with 16 bases left in between. This chain's CDR3 is CASSLGAGGTYNEQFF. The CDR3 DNA reads as TGTGCCAGCAGCCTAGGGGCAGGGGGGACCTACAATGAGCAGTTCTTC.

This clonotype was counted ten times or more. This chain links TRBV7-2 with TRBJ2-2; no firm D call. Per germline, CDR1 SGHTA and CDR2 FQGNSA. The CDR3 extends over 16 amino acids. Trimming shortened V by 2 bases and J by 4 bases, and 14 bases separated the two germline ends. Here the CDR3 reads CASSLTGKRSTGELFF. The CDR3 region has the DNA TGTGCCAGCAGCTTAACTGGGAAAAGGTCCACCGGGGAGCTGTTTTTT.

This clonotype was seen ten or more times. The V call is TRBV29-1, the J call TRBJ2-3; 9 nucleotides line up with TRBD2. With V trimmed by 3 bases and J by 2 bases, 3 bases remained unmatched. The CDR3 is 14 amino acids. CDR1 is SQVTM and CDR2 is ANQGSEA in the germline V gene. The CDR3 here is CSVEAGGITDTQYF. CDR3 bases: TGCAGCGTTGAGGCGGGAGGGATCACAGATACGCAGTATTTT.

This rearrangement joins TRBV6-2 or TRBV6-3 to TRBJ2-1, with a tentative D call TRBD1 (6 bases). The germline V gene has CDR1 MNHEY and CDR2 SVGEGT. V was cut by 5 bases and J by 5 bases, with 16 bases left in between. This CDR3 spans 15 amino acids. CDR3 loop: CASSGVRGINNEQFF. The DNA for the CDR3 is TGTGCCAGCAGTGGAGTAAGGGGGATCAACAATGAGCAGTTCTTC.